This TCR beta chain stems from a study of T cell responses to AZD1222 COVID-19 vaccine. Sequenced by immunoSEQ multiplex PCR; TCRdb stores in-frame clones only, minus some. This table holds 60,000 to 90,000 clones, about 80% found once. Study results and limitations: Targets within unmutated variant regions were reportedly found for nearly half of spike-specific TCRs. Repertoire sampling occurred only after the peak T cell response. Donors were mostly white British, more females; clonal diversity possibly underestimated.

On this clone itself: Its antigen is undetermined.

CDR1 and CDR2 from the germline V gene are LGHDT and YNNKEL (reference sequence). CDR3 length: 15 residues. V lost 1 base and J 6 bases, leaving 13 bases between the germline ends. The sequence derives from an adult who received the MenACWY meningococcal vaccine as a control. The chain employs TRBV3-1 (or the pseudogene TRBV3-2) and TRBJ1-5; maybe TRBD1 (6 bases). The sequenced sample was peripheral blood, obtained 28 days after the second dose of the MenACWY control vaccine. CDR3 in amino acids: CASSQALGAGQPQHF. The CDR3 DNA follows: TGTGCCAGCAGCCAAGCGTTGGGGGCAGGTCAGCCCCAGCATTTT.